Listed below are T cell receptor beta chains from one sample, sequenced in a study of PD-1 blockade in classical Hodgkin lymphoma. Repertoires were generated with immunoSEQ multiplex PCR, while TCRdb's copy carries only in-frame clones and drops some. The sample contains roughly 30,000 clones, 65% to 85% of which appear only once. This material consisted of CD4+ T cells from blood, taken before the fourth cycle of nivolumab. All receptors come from a human donor with classical Hodgkin lymphoma. CDR3s include the opening cysteine and the closing phenylalanine or tryptophan. The D gene is left open where the match is weak. Expanded clones are given a class, and other clones once, few, many or no size at all.

v_gene	d_gene	j_gene	abundance	CDR3aa	CDR3nt
TRBV2	NA	TRBJ2-6	NA	CASSWDGRAGANVLTF	TGTGCCAGCAGTTGGGACGGCCGAGCTGGGGCCAACGTCCTGACTTTC
TRBV6-1	NA	TRBJ2-7	NA	CASCRGSEQYF	TGTGCCAGCTGCAGGGGTAGCGAGCAGTACTTC
TRBV25-1	TRBD1	TRBJ1-6	NA	CASSERGTGVNSPLHF	TGTGCCAGCAGTGAAAGGGGGACAGGGGTTAATTCACCCCTCCACTTT
TRBV18	TRBD1	TRBJ2-7	NA	CASSEQGAPPDEQYF	TGTGCCAGCTCGGAGCAGGGGGCCCCCCCTGACGAGCAGTACTTC
TRBV27	NA	TRBJ1-2	NA	CASSTLDSRYGYTF	TGTGCCAGCAGTACCCTCGACAGCCGCTATGGCTACACCTTC
TRBV19	NA	TRBJ1-2	NA	CASSHTSGTNYGYTF	TGTGCCAGTAGCCACACCTCCGGGACAAATTATGGCTACACCTTC
TRBV9	NA	TRBJ1-1	NA	CASSARPIPTEAFF	TGTGCCAGCAGCGCCAGACCGATCCCCACTGAAGCTTTCTTT
TRBV5-1	TRBD2	TRBJ2-1	NA	CASSLISGGIYNEQFF	TGCGCCAGCAGCTTGATCAGCGGGGGAATATACAATGAGCAGTTCTTC
TRBV7-3	NA	TRBJ2-1	NA	CASSLTTGNEQFF	TGTGCCAGCAGCTTAACGACAGGCAATGAGCAGTTCTTC
TRBV5-1	NA	TRBJ2-5	NA	CASSNDSPVETQYF	TGCGCCAGCAGCAATGACAGCCCCGTAGAGACCCAGTACTTC
TRBV2	NA	TRBJ1-6	NA	CASSERGVGGNSPLHF	TGTGCCAGCAGTGAGAGGGGGGTGGGAGGTAATTCACCCCTCCACTTT
TRBV7-9	TRBD2	TRBJ2-3	NA	CASREAGGVPSTDTQYF	TGTGCCAGCAGGGAAGCGGGGGGCGTCCCTAGCACAGATACGCAGTATTTT
TRBV19	NA	TRBJ1-1	few	CASSFPQTGGTEAFF	TGTGCCAGTAGTTTTCCTCAAACAGGCGGCACTGAAGCTTTCTTT
TRBV7-9	NA	TRBJ1-3	NA	CASSLAGSGNTIYF	TGTGCCAGCAGCTTAGCGGGCTCTGGAAACACCATATATTTT
TRBV10-1	NA	TRBJ2-7	once	CASSPSGTSSYEQYF	TGCGCCAGCAGCCCCTCGGGGACGAGCTCCTACGAGCAGTACTTC
TRBV5-1	NA	TRBJ2-1	NA	CASSLVQDYNEQFF	TGCGCCAGCAGCTTGGTGCAGGACTACAATGAGCAGTTCTTC
TRBV5-1	NA	TRBJ1-2	few	CASSLGQQSGYTF	TGCGCCAGCAGCTTGGGACAGCAAAGTGGCTACACCTTC
TRBV7-9	NA	TRBJ2-7	NA	CASRSGGGEYEQYF	TGTGCCAGCCGCTCCGGGGGCGGAGAGTACGAGCAGTACTTC
TRBV15	NA	TRBJ2-3	NA	CATSRDRGTGTDTQYF	TGTGCCACCAGCAGAGATCGCGGGACAGGCACAGATACGCAGTATTTT
TRBV7-8	TRBD1	TRBJ1-1	NA	CASGNRGRNTEAFF	TGTGCCAGCGGTAACAGGGGGCGGAACACTGAAGCTTTCTTT
TRBV6-5	NA	TRBJ1-2	NA	CASSWGQVDYGYTF	TGTGCCAGCAGTTGGGGTCAGGTCGACTATGGCTACACCTTC
TRBV2	NA	TRBJ2-1	NA	CASRLGRAENEQFF	TGTGCCAGCAGATTGGGCAGAGCGGAAAATGAGCAGTTCTTC
TRBV27	TRBD1	TRBJ2-5	NA	CASSRISLAGGLGQETQYF	TGTGCCAGCAGTCGCATCTCCCTCGCAGGGGGCTTGGGCCAAGAGACCCAGTACTTC
TRBV28	NA	TRBJ2-2	NA	CASTRGGSVTGELFF	TGTGCCAGCACCAGGGGGGGTTCGGTAACCGGGGAGCTGTTTTTT
TRBV7-9	TRBD1	TRBJ2-5	NA	CASSANLDRPQETQYF	TGTGCCAGCAGCGCAAACCTGGACAGGCCGCAAGAGACCCAGTACTTC
TRBV7-2	NA	TRBJ1-5	NA	CATGDGNNQPQHF	TGTGCCACTGGGGATGGTAACAATCAGCCCCAGCATTTT
TRBV6-5	NA	TRBJ1-3	few	CATSSGFSGNTIYF	TGTGCCACCTCATCGGGATTCTCTGGAAACACCATATATTTT
TRBV7-9	TRBD1	TRBJ2-3	NA	CASSQGQTTTDTQYF	TGTGCCAGCAGCCAGGGACAGACGACCACAGATACGCAGTATTTT
TRBV5-1	TRBD1	TRBJ1-5	NA	CASSPGQGNQPQHF	TGCGCCAGCAGCCCGGGACAGGGCAATCAGCCCCAGCATTTT
TRBV7-9	NA	TRBJ2-7	NA	CASSFSGGPYEQYF	TGTGCCAGCAGCTTTAGTGGGGGACCGTACGAGCAGTACTTC
TRBV19	NA	TRBJ2-5	NA	CASTIDGSGQETQYF	TGTGCCAGTACCATAGACGGATCGGGGCAAGAGACCCAGTACTTC
TRBV2	TRBD1	TRBJ1-1	NA	CASRETGVRAFF	TGTGCCAGCAGAGAAACAGGGGTTCGAGCTTTCTTT
TRBV7-8	NA	TRBJ1-6	few	CASSSTQGYSPLHF	TGTGCCAGCAGCTCGACCCAGGGGTATTCACCCCTCCACTTT